This T cell receptor (beta chain) was identified in a study of T cells in Graves' hyperthyroidism and ophthalmopathy. Findings and limits, study-wide: Most thyroid clonotypes expanded above 0.001 appeared in blood too.

This clonotype has ten or more counts. Its antigen is undetermined. After removal of 4 bases from V and 1 base from J, the junction contained 6 bases not matched to a gene. From germline, CDR1 is MNHEY and CDR2 SMNVEV (reference sequence). The CDR3 is 15 residues long. TCR beta CDR3 regions were amplified from RNA transcripts. Using the HTBI primer set, a first-round RT-PCR was run on the TCR CDR3. From the multiplex PCR reads, TCRdb called clonotypes with MiXCR, one entry per CDR3 protein. The repertoire consists of some 580,000 distinct CDR3 sequences, with about a sixth occurring once and the leading ten covering about 3.5%.

The V call is TRBV27, the J call TRBJ1-1; 7 bases map to TRBD1. Sequenced input: blood. The receptor comes from a woman aged 35 to 49 with Graves' ophthalmopathy. The CDR3 nucleotides read TGTGCCAGCAGTTACGGGACAGATGGGAACACTGAAGCTTTCTTT. Its translation: CASSYGTDGNTEAFF.